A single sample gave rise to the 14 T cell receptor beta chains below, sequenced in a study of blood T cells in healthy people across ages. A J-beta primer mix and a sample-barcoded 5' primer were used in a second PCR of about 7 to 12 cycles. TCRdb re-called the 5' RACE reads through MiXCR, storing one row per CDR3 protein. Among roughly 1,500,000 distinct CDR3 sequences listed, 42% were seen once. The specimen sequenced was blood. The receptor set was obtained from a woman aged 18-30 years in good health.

The CDR3 nucleotides are TGCAGTGCTACGGGGACTAGGGGGTACAATGAGCAGTTCTTC. This translates into CSATGTRGYNEQFF. The gene calls are TRBV20-1 and TRBJ2-1; 8 bases fit TRBD2. The V and J ends lost 4 bases and 4 bases, in that order; junction bases with no gene match: 6. Germline CDR1 DFQATT, CDR2 SNEGSKA (reference sequence). The CDR3 has 14 amino acids.

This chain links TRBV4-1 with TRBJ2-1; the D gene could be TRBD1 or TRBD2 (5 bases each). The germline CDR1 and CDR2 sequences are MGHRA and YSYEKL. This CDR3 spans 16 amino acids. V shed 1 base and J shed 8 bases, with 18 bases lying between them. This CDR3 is CASSQVWVGDEYEQFF. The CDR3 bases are TGCGCCAGCAGCCAAGTTTGGGTCGGGGACGAGTATGAGCAGTTCTTC.

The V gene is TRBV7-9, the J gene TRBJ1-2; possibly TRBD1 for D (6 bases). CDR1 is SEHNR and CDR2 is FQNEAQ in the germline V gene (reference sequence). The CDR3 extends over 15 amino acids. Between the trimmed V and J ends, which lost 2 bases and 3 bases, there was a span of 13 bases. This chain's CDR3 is CASSLRQASYYGYTF. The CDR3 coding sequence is TGTGCCAGCAGCTTAAGACAGGCCAGCTACTATGGCTACACCTTC.

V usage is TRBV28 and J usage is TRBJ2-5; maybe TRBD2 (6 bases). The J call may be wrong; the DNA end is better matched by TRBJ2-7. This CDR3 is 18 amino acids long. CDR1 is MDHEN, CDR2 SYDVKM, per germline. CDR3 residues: CASSLWGRAGANGDEQYF. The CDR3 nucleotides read TGTGCCAGCAGTTTATGGGGGCGAGCGGGCGCGAATGGCGACGAGCAGTACTTC.

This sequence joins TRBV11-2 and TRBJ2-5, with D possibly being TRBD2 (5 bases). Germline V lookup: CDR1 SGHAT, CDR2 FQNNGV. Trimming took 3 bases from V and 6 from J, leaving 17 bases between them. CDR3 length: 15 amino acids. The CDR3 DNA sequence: TGTGCCAGCAGCTTCAGAGGCGCGGAGGAAAAGACCCAGTACTTC. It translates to CASSFRGAEEKTQYF.

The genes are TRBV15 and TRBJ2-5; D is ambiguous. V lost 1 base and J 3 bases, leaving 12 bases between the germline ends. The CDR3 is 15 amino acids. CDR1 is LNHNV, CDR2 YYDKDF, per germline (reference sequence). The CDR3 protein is CATSRVETKKETQYF. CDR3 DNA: TGTGCCACCAGCAGAGTTGAGACAAAAAAAGAGACCCAGTACTTC.

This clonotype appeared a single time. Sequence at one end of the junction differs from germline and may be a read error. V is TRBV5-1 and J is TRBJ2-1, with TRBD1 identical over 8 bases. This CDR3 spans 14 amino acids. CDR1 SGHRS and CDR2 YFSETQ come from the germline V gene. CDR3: CASAGGSSYNKQFF. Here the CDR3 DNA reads TGCGCCAGCGCAGGGGGCAGCTCCTACAATAAGCAGTTCTTC.

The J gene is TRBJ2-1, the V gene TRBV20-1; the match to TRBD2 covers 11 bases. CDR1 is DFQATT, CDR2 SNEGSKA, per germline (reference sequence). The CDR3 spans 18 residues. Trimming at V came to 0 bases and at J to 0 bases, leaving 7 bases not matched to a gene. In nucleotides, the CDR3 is TGCAGTGCTAGAGATCTGACTAGCGGGACCTCCTCCTACAATGAGCAGTTCTTC. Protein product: CSARDLTSGTSSYNEQFF.

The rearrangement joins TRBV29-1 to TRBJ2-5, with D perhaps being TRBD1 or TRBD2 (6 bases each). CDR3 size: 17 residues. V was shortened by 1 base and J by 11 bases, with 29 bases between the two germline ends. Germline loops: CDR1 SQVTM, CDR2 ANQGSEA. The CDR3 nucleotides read TGCAGCGTTGAAGGTAGACTACGGGGGCTATCGGACAATGAGCAGTACTTC. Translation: CSVEGRLRGLSDNEQYF.

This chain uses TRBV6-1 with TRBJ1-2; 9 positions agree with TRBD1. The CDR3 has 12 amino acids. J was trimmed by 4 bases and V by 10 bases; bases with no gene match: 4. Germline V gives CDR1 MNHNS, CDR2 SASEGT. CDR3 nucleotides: TGTGCCACCGGGACAGGGAGCTATGGCTACACCTTC. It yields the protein CATGTGSYGYTF.

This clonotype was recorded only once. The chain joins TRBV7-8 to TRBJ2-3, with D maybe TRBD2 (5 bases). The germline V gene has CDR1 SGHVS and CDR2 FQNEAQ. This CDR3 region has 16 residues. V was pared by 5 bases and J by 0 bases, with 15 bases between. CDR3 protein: CASSLPVSGSTDTQYF. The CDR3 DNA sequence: TGTGCCAGCAGCCTTCCCGTCAGCGGAAGCACAGATACGCAGTATTTT. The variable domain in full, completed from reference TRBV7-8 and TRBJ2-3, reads GAGVSQSPRYKVAKRGQDVALRCDPISGHVSLFWYQQALGQGPEFLTYFQNEAQLDKSGLPSDRFFAERPEGSVSTLKIQRTQQEDSAVYLCASSLPVSGSTDTQYFGPGTRLTVL.

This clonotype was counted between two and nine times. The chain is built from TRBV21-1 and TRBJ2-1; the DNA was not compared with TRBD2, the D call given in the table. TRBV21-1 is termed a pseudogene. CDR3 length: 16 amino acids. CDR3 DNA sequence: TGTGCCAGCAGCATTTCCGGGACTAGCGGGAGTCATGAGCAGTTCTTC. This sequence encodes CASSISGTSGSHEQFF.

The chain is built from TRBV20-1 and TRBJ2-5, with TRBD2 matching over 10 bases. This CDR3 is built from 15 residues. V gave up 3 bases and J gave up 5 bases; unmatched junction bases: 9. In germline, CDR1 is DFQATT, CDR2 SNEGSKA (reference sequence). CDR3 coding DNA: TGCAGTGCTAGCGTGGCTAGCGGGAGTTGGGAGACCCAGTACTTC. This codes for CSASVASGSWETQYF.

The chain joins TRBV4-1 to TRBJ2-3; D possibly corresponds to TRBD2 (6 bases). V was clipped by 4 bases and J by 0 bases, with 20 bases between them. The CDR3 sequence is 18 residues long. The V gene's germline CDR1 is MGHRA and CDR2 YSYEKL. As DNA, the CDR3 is TGCGCCAGCAGCCCCCCCGGGCTATCGACTAGAAGCACAGATACGCAGTATTTT. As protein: CASSPPGLSTRSTDTQYF.